This T cell receptor (beta chain) was recorded in a study of siplizumab effects on memory and regulatory T cells. Repertoires were generated with immunoSEQ multiplex PCR, while TCRdb's copy carries only in-frame clones and drops some. The sample records about 56,000 clones, just over 95% being singletons. In a few donor pairs, unstimulated naive, memory, effector memory and TEMRA subsets were sequenced. This CDR3 spans 17 amino acids. Unmatched junction bases numbered 10, after V lost 5 bases and J lost 4 bases. Per the germline V gene, CDR1 is SEHNR and CDR2 is FQNEAQ (reference sequence). Comment on this clone: Its antigen is unidentified.

Study observations and caveats: Roughly 75-95% of proliferating CD4+ or CD8+ clones lacked an assignable naive or memory phenotype. Treatment with siplizumab left mappable alloreactive CD4+ clones averaging roughly 66% Treg-derived, compared with about 27% in controls. Naive T cells appeared more varied than memory cells and looked like key alloresponse contributors.

The J gene is TRBJ2-1, the V gene TRBV7-9; 11 positions match TRBD2. The receptor was isolated from a human donor in good health. Specimen: naive CD8+ T cells sorted from blood. The CDR3 region is CASSLRLAGPVYNEQFF. In DNA, the CDR3 is TGTGCCAGCAGCCTGCGACTAGCGGGACCCGTTTACAATGAGCAGTTCTTC.